Listed below are T cell receptor beta chains from one sample, sequenced in a study of blood T cell repertoires in COVID-19. The repertoire was sequenced with immunoSEQ multiplex PCR; TCRdb's copy has only in-frame clones and lacks some. The sample carries under 100,000 clones, roughly 90% recorded once. Specimen: peripheral blood. The source is a male donor with acute or convalescent COVID-19. Each CDR3 is given with its conserved first and last residue. D genes are given only for firm matches. Some rows have no size entry. The others give once, few or many, or a class for an expanded clone.

V	size	J	D	DNA	CDR3
TRBV5-8	once	TRBJ1-5	-	TGTGCCAGCAGCTTGGTCCAGGGCAGCAATCAGCCCCAGCATTTT	CASSLVQGSNQPQHF
TRBV5-1	-	TRBJ1-2	-	TGCGCCAGCAGCTTGGCCCGGGACACCGAGGGTACCTTC	CASSLARDTEGTF
TRBV3-1/TRBV3-2	-	TRBJ2-7	TRBD1	TGTGCCAGCAGCCAAGGTGATGGACAGGGTACCTACGAGCAGTACTTC	CASSQGDGQGTYEQYF
TRBV11-1	-	TRBJ1-1	-	TGTGCCAGCAGCACTGGTCGTTTCACCGAAGCTTTCTTT	CASSTGRFTEAFF
TRBV11-2	-	TRBJ1-1	-	TGTGCCAGCAGCCCCCAGTCGAACACTGAAGCTTTCTTT	CASSPQSNTEAFF
TRBV6-5	once	TRBJ2-3	TRBD1	TGTGCCACCACCTGGGACAGGGGGAATCGAGATACGCAGTATTTT	CATTWDRGNRDTQYF
TRBV19	-	TRBJ1-4	-	TGTGCCACAAGGACTGGCTCGGATGAAAAACTGTTTTTT	CATRTGSDEKLFF
TRBV5-1	-	TRBJ1-1	-	TGCGCCAGCAGCTTGGGACAGGCGAACACTGAAGCTTTCTTT	CASSLGQANTEAFF
TRBV10-3	-	TRBJ1-1	-	TGTGCCATCAGTGAACAGGCGCGCACTGAAGCTTTCTTT	CAISEQARTEAFF
TRBV7-8	-	TRBJ2-5	-	TGTGCCAGCAGACCAGTGTCCAGGGCAGAGACCCAGTACTTC	CASRPVSRAETQYF
TRBV29-1	-	TRBJ1-5	TRBD1	TGCAGCGTTGGTCAGGGGGCGGGTCAGCCCCAGCATTTT	CSVGQGAGQPQHF
TRBV5-1	-	TRBJ2-7	-	TGCGCCAGCAGCTTGGAGGGCAGGGGATACGAGCAGTACTTC	CASSLEGRGYEQYF
TRBV19	-	TRBJ1-1	TRBD1	TGTGCCAGTAGCCCGGACAGGGAGAACACTGAAGCTTTCTTT	CASSPDRENTEAFF
TRBV19	-	TRBJ1-2	-	TGTGCCAGTAGCCCTATACGGGAGTCTTTCAGCTATGGCTACACCTTC	CASSPIRESFSYGYTF
TRBV4-1	-	TRBJ1-5	-	TGCGCCAGTGGGATCAAGGGGTTTCGTCAGCCCCAGCATTTT	CASGIKGFRQPQHF
TRBV5-1	-	TRBJ2-7	-	TGCGCCAGCAGCGGGGACCAGGGGCTCTACGAGCAGTACTTC	CASSGDQGLYEQYF
TRBV28	-	TRBJ2-2	TRBD2	TGTGCCAGCAGACCCGGGGGGGTCACCGGGGAGCTGTTTTTT	CASRPGGVTGELFF
TRBV3-1/TRBV3-2	-	TRBJ2-7	-	TGTGCCAGCCAGGGCCAGCCAGCCTACGAGCAGTACTTC	CASQGQPAYEQYF
TRBV2	-	TRBJ1-4	-	TGTGCCAGCAGTGCTCTACGGGGGAGAGAGGAAAAACTGTTTTTT	CASSALRGREEKLFF
TRBV18	-	TRBJ2-2	TRBD2	TGTGCCAGCTCACTGGGACTAGCGGGGGTGAACACCGGGGAGCTGTTTTTT	CASSLGLAGVNTGELFF
TRBV3-1/TRBV3-2	-	TRBJ1-2	-	TGTGCCAGCAGCCCCAGACAGGAAGGCTATGGCTACACCTTC	CASSPRQEGYGYTF
TRBV19	-	TRBJ2-2	TRBD1	TGTGCCAGTAGCCCCCGGGACAGTGCCGGGAACACCGGGGAGCTGTTTTTT	CASSPRDSAGNTGELFF
TRBV7-8	once	TRBJ2-3	TRBD1	TGTGCCAGCAGCCCTAGACAGGGTGGGGGCACAGATACGCAGTATTTT	CASSPRQGGGTDTQYF
TRBV19	once	TRBJ2-7	TRBD1	TGTGCCACCCCAACCGGGACAGGGAGTTACGAGCAGTACTTC	CATPTGTGSYEQYF
TRBV12-3/TRBV12-4	-	TRBJ1-3	-	TGTGCCAGCGGGAGAGCTGGAAACACCATATATTTT	CASGRAGNTIYF
TRBV30	-	TRBJ2-7	-	TGTGCCTGGAGTCGGGCAGGGGAACTACTCTCCTACGAGCAGTACTTC	CAWSRAGELLSYEQYF
TRBV5-1	-	TRBJ2-7	TRBD1	TGCGCCAGCAGCTTCGGGACAGGTTCCTACGAGCAGTACTTC	CASSFGTGSYEQYF
TRBV11-1	once	TRBJ2-3	TRBD2	TGTGCCAGCAGCCGAGAAGCTAGCGGGGGTGGTGATACGCAGTATTTT	CASSREASGGGDTQYF
TRBV21-1	-	TRBJ2-4	-	TGTGCCAGCAGCAAAGACCACCCCCGGGACACAATTCCTAATTTCATTCAGTACTTC	CASSKDHPRDTIPNFIQYF
TRBV27	-	TRBJ1-5	-	TGTGCCAGCAGTTTAACGGACGGGGGTAATCAGCCCCAGCATTTT	CASSLTDGGNQPQHF
TRBV27	-	TRBJ1-5	TRBD1	TGTGCCAGCAGTCTATATAGCGGGACAGGGGGTTATCAGCCCCAGCATTTT	CASSLYSGTGGYQPQHF
TRBV11-3	-	TRBJ2-1	TRBD1	TGTGCCAGCAGCCCCGGGACAGGGGGTTTCAATGAGCAGTTCTTC	CASSPGTGGFNEQFF
TRBV7-8	-	TRBJ1-3	-	TGTGCCAGCAGCCTCGCGCCACAGGGTGGAAACACCATATATTTT	CASSLAPQGGNTIYF
TRBV10-3	-	TRBJ2-5	-	TGTGCCATCAGTGACTCGTCTCGGGAGACCCAGTACTTC	CAISDSSRETQYF
TRBV9	-	TRBJ2-2	-	TGTGCCAGCAGCGTGGGTCAGGTTAACACCGGGGAGCTGTTTTTT	CASSVGQVNTGELFF
TRBV7-9	-	TRBJ1-4	TRBD1	TGTGCCGCCCCGGACAGGTCCGCAGCCTCAACTAATGAAAAACTGTTTTTT	CAAPDRSAASTNEKLFF
TRBV18	-	TRBJ2-3	-	TGTGCCAGCTCACCCGGACAAAGTACAGATACGCAGTATTTT	CASSPGQSTDTQYF
TRBV18	-	TRBJ2-5	TRBD2	TGTGCCAGCTCACCACCGGTAGCGGGGGACCTCCAAGAGACCCAGTACTTC	CASSPPVAGDLQETQYF
TRBV5-4	-	TRBJ2-5	TRBD1	TGTGCCAGCAGCTTGGTAGGGGGCGCCGAGACCCAGTACTTC	CASSLVGGAETQYF
TRBV19	-	TRBJ1-1	TRBD1	TGTGCCACCGAAGGACAGGGCACTGAAGCTTTCTTT	CATEGQGTEAFF
TRBV3-1/TRBV3-2	-	TRBJ2-7	TRBD1	TGTGCCAGCAGCCTCCGGGACAGGGGGCTTGAGCAGTACTTC	CASSLRDRGLEQYF
TRBV3-1/TRBV3-2	-	TRBJ2-3	-	TGTGCCAGCAGCCGCCTTGGGGCTGGCACAGATACGCAGTATTTT	CASSRLGAGTDTQYF